The rows below give T cell receptor beta chains drawn from one sample of a study of blood T cell repertoires in COVID-19. The protocol was immunoSEQ multiplex PCR, while the TCRdb copy is restricted to in-frame clones and leaves out a portion. Among about 310,000 clones listed, approximately 88% were seen once. Sample: PBMCs or T cells enriched from blood (not recorded which). The source of these receptors is a woman between 18 and 30 years old who had recovered from COVID-19. Each CDR3 is given with its conserved first and last residue. The D gene is left open where the match is weak. Size is stated for part of the rows, as once, few or many counts, or as a class when the clone is expanded.

DNA,CDR3,V,J,size,D
TGTGCCAGCAGGTTCCGTAGTAGCCATAATTCACCCCTCCACTTT,CASRFRSSHNSPLHF,TRBV28,TRBJ1-6,.,.
TGTGCCAGCAGCGTAGCCCCAGGGAAAGATTGGGTTGGCTACACCTTC,CASSVAPGKDWVGYTF,TRBV9,TRBJ1-2,once,.
TGCGCCAGCAGCTTGGGACAGGGGTTCGGCCAGCCCCAGCATTTT,CASSLGQGFGQPQHF,TRBV5-1,TRBJ1-5,once,TRBD1
TGTGCCAGCAGTGACTCAGCTGTTTCGCACAATGAGCAGTTCTTC,CASSDSAVSHNEQFF,TRBV6-4,TRBJ2-1,.,.
TGTGCCAGCAGCTTAGTCGGACAGGGAGGGCAACTGTTTTTT,CASSLVGQGGQLFF,TRBV7-9,TRBJ1-4,.,TRBD1
TGCGCCAGCAGCCAAGATCACGGCTCTGGGGCCAACGTCCTGACTTTC,CASSQDHGSGANVLTF,TRBV4-1,TRBJ2-6,.,.
TGTGCCAGCAGTTTGTCCCGCGGGACTGAAGCTTTCTTT,CASSLSRGTEAFF,TRBV27,TRBJ1-1,.,.
TGTGCCAGCAGTTTTTACTCCGGGACAGGGGGCTACGAGCAGTACTTC,CASSFYSGTGGYEQYF,TRBV6-2/TRBV6-3,TRBJ2-7,once,TRBD1
TGTGCCAGCAGCCTCCGGGGGAATGGCTACACCTTC,CASSLRGNGYTF,TRBV27,TRBJ1-2,.,.
TGTGCCAGCACCGAGACAGGGGACGGCTCCTACAATGAGCAGTTCTTC,CASTETGDGSYNEQFF,TRBV2,TRBJ2-1,.,TRBD1
TGTGCCAGCAGCCCGAACCTATTCACAGATACGCAGTATTTT,CASSPNLFTDTQYF,TRBV7-2,TRBJ2-3,.,.
TGCGCCAGCAGCTTAAATTCAAGGGGCACTGAAGCTTTCTTT,CASSLNSRGTEAFF,TRBV5-1,TRBJ1-1,.,.
TGTGCCAGCATCAACAGGGGGGAGACTGAAGCTTTCTTT,CASINRGETEAFF,TRBV27,TRBJ1-1,.,TRBD1
TGTGCCTGGAGCCCCGGGACAGTAGATCAGCCCCAGCATTTT,CAWSPGTVDQPQHF,TRBV30,TRBJ1-5,few,TRBD1
TGTGCCAGCAGCCTGACCGGGAACACAGATACGCAGTATTTT,CASSLTGNTDTQYF,TRBV7-3,TRBJ2-3,.,.
TGTGCCAGCAGACCCCCCGGGACAGGGTATGGCTATGGCTACACCTTC,CASRPPGTGYGYGYTF,TRBV5-4,TRBJ1-2,.,TRBD1
TGTGCCAGCAGTTACTCGACAGGGTTCGAGCAGTACTTC,CASSYSTGFEQYF,TRBV6-5,TRBJ2-7,.,TRBD1
TGTGCCAGCAGGTCAAGGGACAGGGACTACAATGAGCAGTTCTTC,CASRSRDRDYNEQFF,TRBV28,TRBJ2-1,.,TRBD1
TGTGCCAGTACCCCCCTAGCGGGCATCTACAATGAGCAGTTCTTC,CASTPLAGIYNEQFF,TRBV19,TRBJ2-1,.,TRBD2
TGTGCCTGGAGTGCCAGCAGGGACTATGGCTACACCTTC,CAWSASRDYGYTF,TRBV30,TRBJ1-2,once,.
TGTGCCAGCAGAGGACAGAGCTACGAGCAGTACTTC,CASRGQSYEQYF,TRBV7-9,TRBJ2-7,.,.
TGTGCCAGCAGCCAAGCCGGGACAGTCTCTCATGAGCAGTTCTTC,CASSQAGTVSHEQFF,TRBV3-1/TRBV3-2,TRBJ2-1,.,TRBD1
TGTGCCAGCAGCGTAACCAGGGGGCGTGAGACCCAGTACTTC,CASSVTRGRETQYF,TRBV7-2,TRBJ2-5,.,TRBD1
TGTGCCAGCAGCGCCGGGACTAGCCAGCAGTTCTTC,CASSAGTSQQFF,TRBV2,TRBJ2-1,.,TRBD2
TGTGCCAGTACCACCCACAGGGGCCACTATGGCTACACCTTC,CASTTHRGHYGYTF,TRBV27,TRBJ1-2,.,TRBD1
TGTGCCAGCAGCGTAGGGGGGACAGGGGCCTACAATGAGCAGTTCTTC,CASSVGGTGAYNEQFF,TRBV9,TRBJ2-1,.,TRBD1
TGTGCTAGTTCTCAGGTACCGAACACTGAAGCTTTCTTT,CASSQVPNTEAFF,TRBV12-5,TRBJ1-1,.,.
TGTGCCAGCAGTCCAACGACAGGGGTATATAACACTGAAGCTTTCTTT,CASSPTTGVYNTEAFF,TRBV28,TRBJ1-1,.,TRBD1
TGTGCCAGCAGCACCGGGACAGGGGAGGTTTTTCAGCCCCAGCATTTT,CASSTGTGEVFQPQHF,TRBV28,TRBJ1-5,.,TRBD1
TGTGCCAGCAGCGTCAGGGATGAGGAGACCCAGTACTTC,CASSVRDEETQYF,TRBV5-5,TRBJ2-5,.,.
TGTGCCAGCAGCCAAGATCTGGGACAGGCCTACGAGCAGTACTTC,CASSQDLGQAYEQYF,TRBV3-1/TRBV3-2,TRBJ2-7,.,TRBD1
TGTGCCAGCAGTTGGGCGGGGGGCGAGAGGTTCTTC,CASSWAGGERFF,TRBV12-3/TRBV12-4,TRBJ2-1,.,TRBD2
TGTGCCAGTGTCGGGGGTAACTATGGCTACACCTTC,CASVGGNYGYTF,TRBV6-5,TRBJ1-2,.,.
TGTGCCAGCAGTTTTCAGGGCCCACTATCTGGAAACACCATATATTTT,CASSFQGPLSGNTIYF,TRBV27,TRBJ1-3,.,.
TGTGCCAGCAGTACGGGGGGCTCAGAGGACTACGAGCAGTACTTC,CASSTGGSEDYEQYF,TRBV6-2/TRBV6-3,TRBJ2-7,.,.
TGTGCCAGCAGCTTAGCGTTTAGGGGAGGTGGGCAGCCCCAGCATTTT,CASSLAFRGGGQPQHF,TRBV7-2,TRBJ1-5,.,.
TGCGCCAGCAGCCAAGATGGCTGGGGCTCCGGGGAGCTGTTTTTT,CASSQDGWGSGELFF,TRBV4-3,TRBJ2-2,.,.
TGTGCCAGCAGCTTGCCAGGGCCGGCGAAGTATGGCTACACCTTC,CASSLPGPAKYGYTF,TRBV5-4,TRBJ1-2,.,.
TGTGCCATCAGTGCCCCGGTTGTGGGAGGTGACAGGGATGAGCAGTTCTTC,CAISAPVVGGDRDEQFF,TRBV10-3,TRBJ2-1,.,.
TGCAGTGCTAGTCCCAGGGGCGTAATATCCTACGAGCAGTACTTC,CSASPRGVISYEQYF,TRBV20-1,TRBJ2-7,.,.
TGTGCCAGAAGCTTTCTACTGACCCGGAGGGGTAACTATGGCTACACCTTC,CARSFLLTRRGNYGYTF,TRBV5-3,TRBJ1-2,.,.